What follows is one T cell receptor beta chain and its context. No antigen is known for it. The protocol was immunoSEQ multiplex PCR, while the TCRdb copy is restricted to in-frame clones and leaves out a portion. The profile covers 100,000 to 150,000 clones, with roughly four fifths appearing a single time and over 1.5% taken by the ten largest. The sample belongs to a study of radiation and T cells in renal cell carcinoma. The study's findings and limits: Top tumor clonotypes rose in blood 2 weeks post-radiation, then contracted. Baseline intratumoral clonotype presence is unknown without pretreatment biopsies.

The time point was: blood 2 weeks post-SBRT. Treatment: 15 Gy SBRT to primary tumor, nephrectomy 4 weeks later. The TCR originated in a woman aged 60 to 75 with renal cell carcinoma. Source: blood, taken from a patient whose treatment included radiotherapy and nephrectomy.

The CDR3 reads CASSLGVEIAPLHF. The CDR3 DNA is TGTGCCAGCAGCTTAGGGGTCGAAATTGCACCCCTCCACTTT. The V call is TRBV13, the J call TRBJ1-6; D is uncertain. The CDR3 spans 14 residues. V was clipped by 0 bases and J by 11 bases, with 11 bases between them. Germline V gene sequence: CDR1 PRHDT, CDR2 FYEKMQ (reference sequence).